This T cell receptor beta chain was sequenced in a study of blood T cell repertoires in COVID-19. Background on the study: Italy, Spain and the United States were the sources of the convalescent and acute COVID-19 samples. Sources were T cells, B-cell-depleted T cells, or PBMCs; the material itself was cDNA or gDNA.

The CDR3 extends over 15 amino acids. Trimming removed 1 base at V and 5 bases at J, with 14 bases between. CDR1 is SGHTA, CDR2 FQGTGA, per germline. As handled by the study authors: Amplified reference gene primers provided the basis for estimating nucleated cell counts. Repertoires were generated with immunoSEQ multiplex PCR, while TCRdb's copy carries only in-frame clones and drops some. That table is the source of V, J and clone size, and D and trimming were worked out from the DNA. Of more than 55,000 clones listed, around 88% are singletons. This clone came up once. Other DNA sequences in the sample encode the same CDR3.

The material sequenced was peripheral blood. The sequence came from a man aged 55-75 years with acute or convalescent COVID-19. J is TRBJ2-5 and V is TRBV7-3, with a possible D match to TRBD2 (7 bases). The CDR3 DNA reads as TGTGCCAGCAGCTTAAGTGTTAGGGGGGGTGAGACCCAGTACTTC. It specifies CASSLSVRGGETQYF.